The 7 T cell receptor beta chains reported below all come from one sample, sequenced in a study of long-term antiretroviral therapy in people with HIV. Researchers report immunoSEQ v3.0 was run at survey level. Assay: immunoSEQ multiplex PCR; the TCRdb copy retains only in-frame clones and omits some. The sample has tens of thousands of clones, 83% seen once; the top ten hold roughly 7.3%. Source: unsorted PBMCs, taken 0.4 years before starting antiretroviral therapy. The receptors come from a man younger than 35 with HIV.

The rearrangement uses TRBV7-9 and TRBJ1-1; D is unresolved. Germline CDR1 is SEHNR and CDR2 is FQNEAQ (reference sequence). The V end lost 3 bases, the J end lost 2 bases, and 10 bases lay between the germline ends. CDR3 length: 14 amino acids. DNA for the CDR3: TGTGCCAGCAGCTTTCCGCAGTTCAACACTGAAGCTTTCTTT. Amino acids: CASSFPQFNTEAFF.

The CDR3 reads CASSFLNRETDYGYTF. DNA of the CDR3: TGTGCCAGCAGTTTTTTGAACCGTGAGACAGACTATGGCTACACCTTC. V usage is TRBV6-5 and J usage is TRBJ1-2; TRBD1 is a possible D gene (5 bases). V was pared by 4 bases and J by 3 bases, with 18 bases between. CDR1 is MNHEY, CDR2 SVGAGI, per germline. The length of the CDR3 is 16 residues.

CDR3 in DNA: TGTGCCAGCAGCGCTCTTTCCGGGGAGCTGTTTTTT. Amino acids: CASSALSGELFF. The V gene is TRBV5-4, the J gene TRBJ2-2; no reliable D call. The V and J ends lost 4 bases and 6 bases respectively, with 7 bases between them. This CDR3 contains 12 residues. Germline CDR1 SGHNT, CDR2 YYREEE (reference sequence).

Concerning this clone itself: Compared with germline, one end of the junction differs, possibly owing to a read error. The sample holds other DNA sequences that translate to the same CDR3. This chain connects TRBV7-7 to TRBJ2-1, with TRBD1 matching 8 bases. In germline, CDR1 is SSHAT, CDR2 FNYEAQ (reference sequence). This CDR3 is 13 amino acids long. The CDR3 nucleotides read TGTGCTAGCAGCTTTGGGACAGGCAATGAGCAGTTCTTC. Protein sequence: CASSFGTGNEQFF.

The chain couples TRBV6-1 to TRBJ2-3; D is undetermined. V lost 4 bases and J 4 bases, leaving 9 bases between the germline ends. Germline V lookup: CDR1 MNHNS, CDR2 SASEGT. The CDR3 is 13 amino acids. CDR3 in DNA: TGTGCCAGCAGTGTTGGTTCCCCAGATACGCAGTATTTT. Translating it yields CASSVGSPDTQYF.

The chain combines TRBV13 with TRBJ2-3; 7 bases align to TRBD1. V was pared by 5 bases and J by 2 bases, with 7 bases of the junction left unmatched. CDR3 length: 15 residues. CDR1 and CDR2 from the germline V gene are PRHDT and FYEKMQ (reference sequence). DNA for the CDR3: TGTGCCAGCAGCCATATTACAGGGGACACAGATACGCAGTATTTT. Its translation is CASSHITGDTDTQYF. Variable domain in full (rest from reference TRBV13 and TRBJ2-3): AAGVIQSPRHLIKEKRETATLKCYPIPRHDTVYWYQQGPGQDPQFLISFYEKMQSDKGSIPDRFSAQQFSDYHSELNMSSLELGDSALYFCASSHITGDTDTQYFGPGTRLTVL.

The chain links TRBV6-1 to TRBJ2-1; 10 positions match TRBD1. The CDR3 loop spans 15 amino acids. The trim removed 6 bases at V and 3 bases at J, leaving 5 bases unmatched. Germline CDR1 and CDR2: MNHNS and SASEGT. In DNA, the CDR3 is TGTGCCAGCAGGGCTGACAGGGGGCTCTACAATGAGCAGTTCTTC. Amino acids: CASRADRGLYNEQFF.